The 31 T cell receptor beta chains presented below share a single source sample, sequenced in a study of shared clonotypes between healthy human individuals. Produced via immunoSEQ multiplex PCR; TCRdb's table is partial and in-frame only. This sample has hundreds of thousands of clones, with roughly 98% found just once. Naive CD8 populations comprised CD45RO-negative cells positively selected for CCR7, excluding terminally differentiated effector memory CD45RA+ cells. What was sequenced was naive CD8+ T cells sorted from blood. These receptors came from a man aged 30 to 39 in good health.

On this clone: Other DNA variants within this sample encode the same CDR3. The V call is TRBV7-2, the J call TRBJ2-1; TRBD2 agrees at 7 bases. Germline CDR1 reads SGHTA; CDR2 reads FQGNSA. The J segment lost 7 bases and the V segment lost 1 base, leaving 4 bases of the junction unmatched. The CDR3 consists of 14 residues. The CDR3 here is CASSLGTSGNEQFF. The CDR3 coding sequence is TGTGCCAGCAGCTTAGGGACTAGTGGGAATGAGCAGTTCTTC.

Comment on this clone: This sample also contains other DNA sequences that code for the same CDR3. The CDR3 loop reads CSVVPPSTEAFF. CDR3 in DNA: TGCAGCGTTGTGCCACCATCAACTGAAGCTTTCTTT. This chain uses TRBV29-1 with TRBJ1-1; D is unclear. The V gene's germline CDR1 is SQVTM and CDR2 ANQGSEA. The CDR3 covers 12 residues. The V end was cut by 4 bases, the J end by 5 bases, with 11 bases between.

The rearrangement joins TRBV13 to TRBJ2-1, with unresolved D. This CDR3 has 11 amino acids. Germline-derived CDR1 and CDR2 are PRHDT and FYEKMQ (reference sequence). Deletions cut 5 bases from V and 8 bases from J, with 7 bases between. The CDR3 here is CASSLRYEQFF. The CDR3 DNA reads as TGTGCCAGCAGCCTAAGGTATGAGCAGTTCTTC.

V is TRBV9 and J is TRBJ2-7, with D possibly being TRBD2 (7 bases). Deletions cut 0 bases from V and 7 bases from J, with 17 bases between. The CDR3 is 15 amino acids. CDR1 SGDLS and CDR2 YYNGEE come from the germline V gene. Written as DNA, the CDR3 is TGTGCCAGCAGCGTAGGTCAGGGGAGGGCGAGGGAGCAGTACTTC. Its protein is CASSVGQGRAREQYF. Filled out from reference TRBV9 and TRBJ2-7, the complete variable domain reads DSGVTQTPKHLITATGQRVTLRCSPRSGDLSVYWYQQSLDQGLQFLIQYYNGEERAKGNILERFSAQQFPDLHSELNLSSLELGDSALYFCASSVGQGRAREQYFGPGTRLTVT.

The V gene is TRBV14, the J gene TRBJ2-2; 8 bases line up with TRBD2. V was pared by 4 bases and J by 1 base, with 5 bases of the junction left unmatched. Per germline, CDR1 SGHDN and CDR2 FVKESK. This CDR3 region has 16 residues. In DNA form, the CDR3 reads TGTGCCAGCAGCCGCGGACTAGCCCTGAACACCGGGGAGCTGTTTTTT. Translating gives CASSRGLALNTGELFF. Based on the CDR3 plus reference TRBV14 and TRBJ2-2, the full variable domain is EAGVTQFPSHSVIEKGQTVTLRCDPISGHDNLYWYRRVMGKEIKFLLHFVKESKQDESGMPNNRFLAERTGGTYSTLKVQPAELEDSGVYFCASSRGLALNTGELFFGEGSRLTVL.

On this clone itself: This specimen includes other DNA sequences encoding the same CDR3. This chain joins TRBV6-1 and TRBJ2-7, with 7 bases identical to TRBD1. The CDR3 runs 13 residues. The germline V gene has CDR1 MNHNS and CDR2 SASEGT. V shed 4 bases and J 4 bases; nucleotides not matched to a gene: 4. CDR3 sequence reads: CASSVGQSYEQYF. The DNA for the CDR3 is TGTGCCAGCAGTGTGGGACAGTCATACGAGCAGTACTTC.

A single count supports this clone. The V gene is TRBV9, the J gene TRBJ2-7, with D possibly being TRBD2 (6 bases). V was cut by 0 bases and J by 5 bases, with 9 bases left in between. The germline gives CDR1 SGDLS, CDR2 YYNGEE. This CDR3 region has 13 residues. The CDR3 sequence: CASSVASAHEQYF. CDR3 sequence (DNA): TGTGCCAGCAGCGTAGCTAGCGCCCACGAGCAGTACTTC.

The chain couples TRBV5-1 to TRBJ2-7, with D unclear. V lost 0 bases, J lost 2 bases, and 6 bases lay in between. Germline assignment: CDR1 SGHRS and CDR2 YFSETQ. The CDR3 loop spans 13 amino acids. Here the CDR3 reads CASSLAIAYEQYF. The CDR3 DNA reads as TGCGCCAGCAGCTTGGCGATAGCCTACGAGCAGTACTTC.

The chain carries TRBV18 and TRBJ1-2; TRBD1 matches at 7 bases. CDR1 and CDR2 (germline): KGHSH, LQKENI. The V segment lost 3 bases and the J segment 0 bases; nucleotides outside the gene matches: 1. This CDR3 has 14 residues. CDR3 loop: CASSPGQANYGYTF. CDR3 nucleotide sequence: TGTGCCAGCTCACCTGGACAGGCTAACTATGGCTACACCTTC.

The CDR3 is CASSVPGLADNEQFF. The CDR3 nucleotides are TGTGCCAGCAGTGTACCGGGACTAGCGGACAATGAGCAGTTCTTC. The V call is TRBV6-1, the J call TRBJ2-1; 11 nucleotides align to TRBD2. The CDR3 length is 15 residues. Trimming at V came to 4 bases and at J to 5 bases, leaving 4 bases not matched to a gene. CDR1 MNHNS and CDR2 SASEGT come from the germline V gene.

This chain joins TRBV7-8 and TRBJ2-3; the D is unclear. This CDR3 has 14 amino acids. Trimming left V 4 bases short and J 0 bases short, with 8 bases between. Germline CDR1 reads SGHVS; CDR2 reads FQNEAQ. CDR3 nucleotide sequence: TGTGCCAGCAGCTCCCCCCCCAGCACAGATACGCAGTATTTT. Its translation is CASSSPPSTDTQYF.

The chain combines TRBV27 with TRBJ2-7; D unclear. V was clipped by 3 bases and J by 3 bases, with 9 bases between them. The CDR3 runs to 13 residues. Germline CDR1 reads MNHEY; CDR2 reads SMNVEV (reference sequence). The CDR3 sequence is CASSFSLLYEQYF. The CDR3 coding sequence is TGTGCCAGCAGTTTTTCTCTTCTCTACGAGCAGTACTTC.

The V gene is TRBV28, the J gene TRBJ1-5; D not certain. Per the germline V gene, CDR1 is MDHEN and CDR2 is SYDVKM. The CDR3 loop spans 13 amino acids. Trimming removed 6 bases from V and 6 bases from J, with 12 bases in between. CDR3 loop: CASRNYDSQPQHF. CDR3 DNA sequence: TGTGCCAGCAGGAATTACGATAGTCAGCCCCAGCATTTT. The full variable domain, completed using reference TRBV28 and TRBJ1-5, is DVKVTQSSRYLVKRTGEKVFLECVQDMDHENMFWYRQDPGLGLRLIYFSYDVKMKEKGDIPEGYSVSREKKERFSLILESASTNQTSMYLCASRNYDSQPQHFGDGTRLSIL.

V and J are TRBV5-5 and TRBJ2-1; D gene unclear. The V and J ends lost 0 bases and 6 bases respectively, with 10 bases between them. The germline V gene has CDR1 SGHKS and CDR2 YYEKEE (reference sequence). CDR3 length: 14 amino acids. Here the CDR3 reads CASSLEGRFNEQFF. The CDR3 DNA reads TGTGCCAGCAGCTTGGAGGGCCGGTTCAATGAGCAGTTCTTC. Based on the CDR3 plus reference TRBV5-5 and TRBJ2-1, the full variable domain is DAGVTQSPTHLIKTRGQQVTLRCSPISGHKSVSWYQQVLGQGPQFIFQYYEKEERGRGNFPDRFSARQFPNYSSELNVNALLLGDSALYLCASSLEGRFNEQFFGPGTRLTVL.

The V call is TRBV28, the J call TRBJ2-3; perhaps TRBD2 as D (5 bases). Trimming pared 4 bases from V and 0 bases from J, leaving 8 bases between. The CDR3 extends over 14 amino acids. Germline CDR1 reads MDHEN; CDR2 reads SYDVKM. The CDR3 spells CASSSRTSTDTQYF. The CDR3 DNA reads TGTGCCAGCAGTTCCCGGACTAGCACAGATACGCAGTATTTT.

This clone was recorded only once. The chain recombines TRBV9 with TRBJ1-2; TRBD1 matches at 9 bases. V shed 1 base and J 6 bases; nucleotides not matched to a gene: 16. This CDR3 contains 18 residues. Germline CDR1 and CDR2: SGDLS and YYNGEE. The CDR3, as DNA: TGTGCCAGCAGCGTATCCGGGGACAGGGAGTATACTAGGAATGGCTACACCTTC. Translation: CASSVSGDREYTRNGYTF.

This sequence joins TRBV4-1 and TRBJ1-4, with no clear D. V was shortened by 4 bases and J by 7 bases, with 16 bases between the two germline ends. CDR3 length: 15 residues. Germline V gives CDR1 MGHRA, CDR2 YSYEKL. The CDR3 DNA reads as TGCGCCAGCAGCCCCCCACCTGCGTTAGTTGAAAAACTGTTTTTT. Its protein product is CASSPPPALVEKLFF.

This clone was detected once. The J gene is TRBJ2-7, the V gene TRBV7-9; no clear D. This CDR3 contains 14 residues. In germline, CDR1 is SEHNR, CDR2 FQNEAQ (reference sequence). The ends were cut back, 1 base at V and 2 bases at J, with 9 bases in the middle. CDR3 amino acids: CASSLVETPYEQYF. The CDR3 DNA reads TGTGCCAGCAGCTTAGTGGAGACACCCTACGAGCAGTACTTC.

V and J are TRBV13 and TRBJ2-7; D remains unclear. The germline V and J ends were trimmed by 5 bases and 1 base, with 15 bases remaining between them. Germline V lookup: CDR1 PRHDT, CDR2 FYEKMQ (reference sequence). This CDR3 has 15 amino acids. In DNA form, the CDR3 reads TGTGCCAGCAGCCCTGGAATCGGCCCTTCCTACGAGCAGTACTTC. Translating it yields CASSPGIGPSYEQYF.

The chain joins TRBV7-9 to TRBJ2-7; 9 nucleotides line up with TRBD1. CDR1 is SEHNR, CDR2 FQNEAQ, per germline (reference sequence). J gave up 3 bases and V 5 bases, and 5 bases lay outside the gene matches. The CDR3 contains 14 residues. CDR3 sequence reads: CASSDPGQGYEQYF. The CDR3 DNA is TGTGCCAGCAGCGACCCGGGACAGGGCTACGAGCAGTACTTC. Full variable domain (remainder filled in from reference TRBV7-9 and TRBJ2-7): DTGVSQNPRHKITKRGQNVTFRCDPISEHNRLYWYRQTLGQGPEFLTYFQNEAQLEKSRLLSDRFSAERPKGSFSTLEIQRTEQGDSAMYLCASSDPGQGYEQYFGPGTRLTVT.

For the CDR3, the DNA is TGTGCCAGCAGTGGTATGGATTACAATGAGCAGTTCTTC. Translated: CASSGMDYNEQFF. The rearrangement links TRBV2 to TRBJ2-1, with D hard to call. The CDR3 consists of 13 residues. V was clipped by 4 bases and J by 4 bases, with 8 bases between them. The germline CDR1 and CDR2 sequences are SNHLY and FYNNEI. The full variable domain, in which reference TRBV2 and TRBJ2-1 provide the parts outside the CDR3, is EPEVTQTPSHQVTQMGQEVILRCVPISNHLYFYWYRQILGQKVEFLVSFYNNEISEKSEIFDDQFSVERPDGSNFTLKIRSTKLEDSAMYFCASSGMDYNEQFFGPGTRLTVL.

The V and J genes are TRBV5-6 and TRBJ2-7; the D is unclear. The germline gives CDR1 SGHDT, CDR2 YYEEEE. The V gene lost 4 bases and the J gene lost 2 bases, with 7 bases spanning the gap. This CDR3 is 12 amino acids long. CDR3 loop: CASSQTTYEQYF. Here the CDR3 DNA reads TGTGCCAGCAGCCAAACGACCTACGAGCAGTACTTC.

The chain links TRBV19 to TRBJ1-1, with D hard to call. Trimming left V 7 bases short and J 6 bases short, with 21 bases between. Germline lookup yields CDR1 LNHDA and CDR2 SQIVND (reference sequence). This CDR3 is built from 15 residues. The CDR3 DNA reads TGTGCCAGTATGTCGTCATTTGGAAACCTTGCTGAAGCTTTCTTT. Protein sequence: CASMSSFGNLAEAFF. The complete variable domain, with remaining parts taken from reference TRBV19 and TRBJ1-1, reads DGGITQSPKYLFRKEGQNVTLSCEQNLNHDAMYWYRQDPGQGLRLIYYSQIVNDFQKGDIAEGYSVSREKKESFPLTVTSAQKNPTAFYLCASMSSFGNLAEAFFGQGTRLTVV.

This chain uses TRBV9 with TRBJ2-7, with D possibly TRBD1 on 5 matching bases. Germline V gives CDR1 SGDLS, CDR2 YYNGEE. CDR3 size: 16 residues. V was clipped by 3 bases and J by 3 bases, with 19 bases between them. CDR3 amino acids: CASSDPRVGNDYEQYF. The CDR3 nucleotides are TGTGCCAGCAGCGACCCCAGGGTAGGGAATGACTACGAGCAGTACTTC.

V and J are TRBV27 and TRBJ2-7, with 10 bases lining up with TRBD2. The CDR3 totals 15 residues. Germline lookup yields CDR1 MNHEY and CDR2 SMNVEV (reference sequence). Trimming at V came to 5 bases and at J to 5 bases, leaving 9 bases not matched to a gene. DNA of the CDR3: TGTGCCAGCAGTCGACCGGGACTAGCGTTCGACGAGCAGTACTTC. This encodes CASSRPGLAFDEQYF.

The chain combines TRBV30 with TRBJ2-3, with 7 bases matching TRBD2. Per germline, CDR1 GTSNPN and CDR2 SVGIG (reference sequence). V lost 0 bases, J lost 5 bases, and 11 bases stayed unmatched. The CDR3 consists of 16 residues. The CDR3: CAWSVLAGLDRDTQYF. Here the CDR3 DNA reads TGTGCCTGGAGTGTACTCGCAGGACTAGACCGAGATACGCAGTATTTT.

V and J are TRBV5-1 and TRBJ2-7, with D perhaps TRBD1 (7 bases). CDR1 is SGHRS and CDR2 is YFSETQ in the germline V gene. With 4 bases removed from V and 2 bases from J, the gap between germline ends came to 10 bases. This CDR3 region has 13 residues. The CDR3 here is CASSAGQPYEQYF. CDR3 DNA: TGCGCCAGCAGCGCGGGACAGCCCTACGAGCAGTACTTC.

V and J are TRBV5-5 and TRBJ2-6; D not resolved. Germline V CDR1 and CDR2: SGHKS, YYEKEE (reference sequence). The CDR3 extends over 15 amino acids. V lost 2 bases and J 0 bases, leaving 6 bases between the germline ends. Here the CDR3 reads CASSFSDSGANVLTF. CDR3 sequence (DNA): TGTGCCAGCAGCTTTTCCGACTCTGGGGCCAACGTCCTGACTTTC.

The genes are TRBV7-2 and TRBJ2-2, with D tentatively TRBD1 (6 bases). V was clipped by 0 bases and J by 1 base, with 9 bases between them. The CDR3 is 16 amino acids. Germline CDR1 SGHTA, CDR2 FQGNSA. The CDR3 DNA sequence: TGTGCCAGCAGCTTAGCCGGGACAAAGAACACCGGGGAGCTGTTTTTT. Its protein is CASSLAGTKNTGELFF.

Concerning this clone: Other DNA sequences in this specimen translate into the identical CDR3. The genes are TRBV7-9 and TRBJ2-1; no firm D call. Looked up from germline, CDR1 is SEHNR and CDR2 is FQNEAQ (reference sequence). The CDR3 consists of 12 residues. Trimming removed 5 bases from V and 2 bases from J, with 4 bases in between. CDR3 nucleotides: TGTGCCAGCAGCCGGACCTACAATGAGCAGTTCTTC. Its protein is CASSRTYNEQFF.

The chain carries TRBV28 and TRBJ1-1; the D is unclear. Looked up from germline, CDR1 is MDHEN and CDR2 is SYDVKM. V was cut by 5 bases and J by 1 base, with 17 bases left in between. The CDR3 has 16 residues. CDR3 in DNA: TGTGCCAGCAGTCCATCGACGGCGTTAGGGAACACTGAAGCTTTCTTT. It encodes CASSPSTALGNTEAFF.